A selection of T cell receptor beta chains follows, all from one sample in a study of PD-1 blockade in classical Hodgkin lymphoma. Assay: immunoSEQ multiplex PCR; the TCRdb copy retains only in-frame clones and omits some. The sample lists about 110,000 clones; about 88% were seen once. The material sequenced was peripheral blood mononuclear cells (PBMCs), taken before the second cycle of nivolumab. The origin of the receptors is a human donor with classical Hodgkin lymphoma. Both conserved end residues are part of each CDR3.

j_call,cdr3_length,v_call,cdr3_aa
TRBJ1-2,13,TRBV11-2,CASSPQGANGYTF
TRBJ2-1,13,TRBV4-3,CASSQEGTSGSIF
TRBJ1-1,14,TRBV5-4,CASSQGDLNTEAFF
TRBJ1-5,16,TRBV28,CASSLMGRGEDQPQHF
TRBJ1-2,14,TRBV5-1,CASSLDPGGNGYTF
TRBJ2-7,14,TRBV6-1,CAIAHRTGSYEQYF
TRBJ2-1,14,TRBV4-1,CASSQEISGGEQFF
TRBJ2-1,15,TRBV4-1,CASSQVGSSYNEQFF
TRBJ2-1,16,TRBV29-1,CSVDLGGGPFYNEQFF
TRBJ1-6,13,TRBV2,CASMFRDNSPLHF
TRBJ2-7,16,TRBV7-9,CASSLGLAGARDEQYF
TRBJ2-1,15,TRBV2,CASTIRLAATNEQFF
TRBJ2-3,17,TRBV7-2,CASSLGTGGSGTDTQYF
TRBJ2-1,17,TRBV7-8,CASSPGTSGRAYNEQFF
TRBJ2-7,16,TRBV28,CASSDGGGKDYYEQYF
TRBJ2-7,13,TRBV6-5,CASSYRGSYEQYF
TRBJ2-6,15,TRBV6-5,CASSLTASGANVLTF
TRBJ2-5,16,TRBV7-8,CASSYSGTGYAETQYF
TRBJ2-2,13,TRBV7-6,CASSLAGTGELFF
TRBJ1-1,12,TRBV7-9,CASSQAGIEAFF
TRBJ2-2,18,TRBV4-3,CASSQYTSRDSNTGELFF
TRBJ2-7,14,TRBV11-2,CASRGLAGTYEQYF
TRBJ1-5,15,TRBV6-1,CASSFDRVSNQPQHF
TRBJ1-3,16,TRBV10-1,CASPGEDVTSGNTIYF
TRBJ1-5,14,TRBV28,CASSGQVINQPQHF
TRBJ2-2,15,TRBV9,CASSVAGGLFGELFF
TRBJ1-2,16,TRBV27,CASSLSRTGSTYGYTF
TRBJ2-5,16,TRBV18,CASSPLSGRSGETQYF
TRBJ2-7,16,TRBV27,CASSLEATRAAYEQYF
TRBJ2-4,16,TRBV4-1,CASSPLPGLAKNIQYF
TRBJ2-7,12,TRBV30,CAWSEDTGKGYF
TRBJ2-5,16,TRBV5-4,CASSLGLAGASETQYF
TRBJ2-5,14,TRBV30,CAWSVRQGISTQYF
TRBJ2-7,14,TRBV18,CASSPSSTKTGQYF
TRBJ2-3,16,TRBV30,CAWIPEASGGGITQYF
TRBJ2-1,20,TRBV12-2,CASRLVEAGGSFDEYNEQFF
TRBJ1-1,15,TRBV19,CASSLTGGGSTEAFF
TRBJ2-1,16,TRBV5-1,CASSLQPELSYNEQFF
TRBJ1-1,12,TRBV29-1,CSVSPAGMAAFF
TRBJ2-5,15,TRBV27,CASSPPGTGQETQYF
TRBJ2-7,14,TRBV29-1,CSVGGTASPYEQYF
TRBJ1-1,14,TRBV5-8,CASSPSAGHTEAFF
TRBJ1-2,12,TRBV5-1,CASSSRQASYTF
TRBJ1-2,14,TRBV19,CATSRDGNSYGYTF
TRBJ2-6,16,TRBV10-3,CAISDGPMPGANVLTF
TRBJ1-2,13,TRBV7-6,CASSLGQNYDYTF
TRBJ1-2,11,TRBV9,CASSVNRDYTF
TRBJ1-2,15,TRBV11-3,CASSLGGQLNYGYTF
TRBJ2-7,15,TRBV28,CASSNPGTGQYEQYF
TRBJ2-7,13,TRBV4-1,CASSQDVQTAQYF
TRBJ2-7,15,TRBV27,CASRERSIYTYEQYF
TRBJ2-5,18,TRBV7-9,CASSLVTSGRPGQETQYF
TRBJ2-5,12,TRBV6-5,CASSSLGRTQYF
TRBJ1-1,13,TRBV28,CASSLGMNTEAFF
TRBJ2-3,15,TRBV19,CASSIWTGSTDTQYF
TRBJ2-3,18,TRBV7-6,CASSLVPGGPPLKDTQYF
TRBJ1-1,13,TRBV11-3,CASSPTGNTEAFF
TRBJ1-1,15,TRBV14,CASSGRTVLNTEAFF
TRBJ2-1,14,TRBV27,CATCGTSGHNEQFF